These 21 T cell receptor beta chains were sequenced from one sample in a study of blood T cell repertoires in COVID-19. Data came from immunoSEQ multiplex PCR; TCRdb stores just in-frame clones and leaves some out. In the table there are nearly 110,000 clones, over 80% of which are singletons. The specimen sequenced was peripheral blood. These receptors were taken from a woman aged 25 to 39 with acute or convalescent COVID-19.

The chain uses TRBV27 and TRBJ2-7, with 7 bases aligning to TRBD2. This CDR3 is built from 13 residues. The J segment lost 2 bases and the V segment lost 8 bases, leaving 6 bases of the junction unmatched. Germline V CDR1 and CDR2: MNHEY, SMNVEV (reference sequence). The CDR3 sequence is CASSGGGAYEQYF. The DNA for the CDR3 is TGTGCCAGCTCTGGCGGGGGAGCCTACGAGCAGTACTTC.

The DNA of the CDR3 is TGTGCCAGCAGTTACGTCGGGACAGAGAATAATTCACCCCTCCACTTT. It encodes CASSYVGTENNSPLHF. The genes are TRBV6-5 and TRBJ1-6; 7 bases are shared with TRBD1. J lost 5 bases, V lost 2 bases, and 6 bases had no gene match. The CDR3 has 16 amino acids. Germline V gene data show CDR1 as MNHEY and CDR2 as SVGAGI.

This chain links TRBV30 with TRBJ1-2; no clear D gene. The CDR3 consists of 13 residues. Per the germline V gene, CDR1 is GTSNPN and CDR2 is SVGIG (reference sequence). V dropped 2 bases and J dropped 5 bases, with 12 bases sitting between them. CDR3 bases: TGTGCCTGGAGTCGGTCTGCACGGTATGGCTACACCTTC. Translated: CAWSRSARYGYTF.

The chain combines TRBV28 with TRBJ2-7; D is unresolved. This CDR3 has 12 amino acids. The V end was cut by 4 bases, the J end by 5 bases, with 9 bases between. Germline V lookup: CDR1 MDHEN, CDR2 SYDVKM. The CDR3 here is CASSSYINEQYF. The CDR3, as DNA: TGTGCCAGCAGTTCGTACATCAACGAGCAGTACTTC.

The V gene is TRBV27, the J gene TRBJ1-2; D remains ambiguous. CDR1 and CDR2 (germline): MNHEY, SMNVEV (reference sequence). V gave up 6 bases and J gave up 7 bases, with 15 bases separating them. There are 13 residues in the CDR3. The DNA for the CDR3 is TGTGCCAGCAGCCCCCGGAGGGAGGGTGGCTACACCTTC. This codes for CASSPRREGGYTF.

This clone showed up just a few times. J is TRBJ1-2 and V is TRBV10-2, with D possibly matching TRBD1 (6 bases). The CDR3 is made up of 15 amino acids. Germline-derived CDR1 and CDR2 are WSHSY and SAAADI. V was trimmed by 8 bases and J by 4 bases, leaving 20 bases between them. CDR3 nucleotides: TGCGCCAGCTTAGGGGTTGGGGGCTTGGGCTATGGCTACACCTTC. Its translation: CASLGVGGLGYGYTF.

The chain couples TRBV14 to TRBJ2-1, with 10 nucleotides matching TRBD2. Unmatched junction bases numbered 9, after V lost 5 bases and J lost 8 bases. This CDR3 is built from 15 residues. Germline V gene lookup returns CDR1 SGHDN and CDR2 FVKESK. CDR3 sequence reads: CASSELASGSYEQFF. The CDR3 DNA is TGTGCCAGCAGCGAACTAGCTAGCGGGAGTTATGAGCAGTTCTTC. The whole variable domain, filled in from reference TRBV14 and TRBJ2-1, reads EAGVTQFPSHSVIEKGQTVTLRCDPISGHDNLYWYRRVMGKEIKFLLHFVKESKQDESGMPNNRFLAERTGGTYSTLKVQPAELEDSGVYFCASSELASGSYEQFFGPGTRLTVL.

This clone was observed a single time. V and J are TRBV25-1 and TRBJ2-2, with D hard to call. The germline V gene encodes CDR1 MGHDK and CDR2 SYGVNS. The length of the CDR3 is 14 residues. Trimming stripped 2 bases from V and 6 bases from J, with 10 bases between. CDR3 sequence reads: CASSEVGRPGELFF. The CDR3 DNA follows: TGTGCCAGCAGTGAAGTGGGCAGGCCCGGGGAGCTGTTTTTT.

The rearrangement links TRBV5-1 to TRBJ1-3, with 7 bases matching TRBD1. CDR3 size: 17 residues. Germline lookup yields CDR1 SGHRS and CDR2 YFSETQ. Trimming took 2 bases from V and 6 from J; bases not matched to a gene: 14. CDR3 DNA sequence: TGCGCCAGCAGCTTTGGCGACTGGAACAGGGGTTTAAACACCATATATTTT. Its protein is CASSFGDWNRGLNTIYF.

This clone was found once. This chain connects TRBV28 to TRBJ2-5, with no clear D. The CDR3 covers 13 residues. The germline V gene encodes CDR1 MDHEN and CDR2 SYDVKM. The V end lost 6 bases, the J end lost 3 bases, and 11 bases lay between the germline ends. CDR3 protein: CASRNENEETQYF. The CDR3 bases are TGTGCCAGCAGGAATGAGAATGAAGAGACCCAGTACTTC.

The V gene is TRBV5-6, the J gene TRBJ2-3, with D tentatively TRBD2 (6 bases). Trimming cost V 2 bases and J 0 bases, with 7 bases left between them. CDR3 size: 14 residues. CDR1 is SGHDT and CDR2 is YYEEEE in the germline V gene. The CDR3 loop is CASSFAGSTDTQYF. The CDR3 DNA is TGTGCCAGCAGCTTTGCGGGGAGCACAGATACGCAGTATTTT.

This sequence joins TRBV19 and TRBJ1-5; the D gene is possibly TRBD1 (5 bases). Germline V lookup: CDR1 LNHDA, CDR2 SQIVND (reference sequence). The CDR3 length is 15 residues. Trimming stripped 5 bases from V and 5 bases from J, with 16 bases between. This CDR3 reads CASSAQTARYQPQHF. The CDR3 DNA sequence: TGTGCCAGTAGTGCCCAGACAGCCCGATATCAGCCCCAGCATTTT.

The V gene is TRBV6-5, the J gene TRBJ1-3, with D perhaps TRBD1 (6 bases). This CDR3 region has 15 residues. CDR1 is MNHEY and CDR2 is SVGAGI in the germline V gene. Trimming took 5 bases from V and 0 from J, leaving 11 bases between them. CDR3 nucleotide sequence: TGTGCCAGCAGTCAATCGGACAGCTCTGGAAACACCATATATTTT. It codes for CASSQSDSSGNTIYF.

The genes are TRBV9 and TRBJ2-4; 12 nucleotides line up with TRBD1. Per germline, CDR1 SGDLS and CDR2 YYNGEE. The CDR3 contains 15 residues. V was clipped by 0 bases and J by 7 bases; unmatched bases: 2. CDR3 bases: TGTGCCAGCAGCGTAGAGGGACAGGGGGCCAACATTCAGTACTTC. Its translation: CASSVEGQGANIQYF.

The J gene is TRBJ1-4, the V gene TRBV7-9, with 7 positions matching TRBD1. This CDR3 region has 14 residues. Germline trimming cut 5 bases from V and 4 bases from J; bases unmatched to any gene: 4. CDR1 and CDR2 (germline): SEHNR, FQNEAQ (reference sequence). CDR3 protein: CASSARGSNEKLFF. Here the CDR3 DNA reads TGTGCCAGCAGCGCCAGGGGGAGTAATGAAAAACTGTTTTTT.

The genes are TRBV15 and TRBJ1-5; tentative D call: TRBD1 (6 bases). Germline CDR1 LNHNV, CDR2 YYDKDF (reference sequence). The CDR3 has 16 amino acids. V dropped 5 bases and J dropped 3 bases, with 17 bases sitting between them. The CDR3 nucleotides read TGTGCCACCAGCCTTGGTGGGGGCGGTGCCAATCAGCCCCAGCATTTT. Its protein is CATSLGGGGANQPQHF.

This rearrangement joins TRBV7-3 to TRBJ1-1; D might be TRBD1 (6 bases). V gave up 4 bases and J gave up 0 bases, with 9 bases separating them. The germline CDR1 and CDR2 sequences are SGHTA and FQGTGA. The CDR3 is 14 residues long. Written as DNA, the CDR3 is TGTGCCAGCAGCTCGGACAGCTTGAACACTGAAGCTTTCTTT. Its protein is CASSSDSLNTEAFF.

J is TRBJ1-1 and V is TRBV29-1; 7 nucleotides line up with TRBD1. CDR3 length: 13 residues. Per germline, CDR1 SQVTM and CDR2 ANQGSEA. V was clipped by 7 bases and J by 1 base; unmatched bases: 6. The CDR3 loop reads CSADRVGNTEAFF. In DNA, the CDR3 is TGCAGCGCCGACAGGGTCGGGAACACTGAAGCTTTCTTT.

V is TRBV19 and J is TRBJ1-3; maybe TRBD1 (5 bases). V dropped 5 bases and J dropped 3 bases, with 14 bases sitting between them. The germline V gene encodes CDR1 LNHDA and CDR2 SQIVND (reference sequence). The CDR3 contains 15 residues. CDR3 in amino acids: CASSSDTGFGNTIYF. The DNA of the CDR3 is TGTGCCAGTAGTTCGGACACAGGATTTGGAAACACCATATATTTT.

The gene calls are TRBV29-1 and TRBJ2-5; possibly TRBD1 for D (8 bases). The germline V gene encodes CDR1 SQVTM and CDR2 ANQGSEA. CDR3 length equals 13 residues. The germline V and J ends were trimmed by 7 bases and 2 bases, with 14 bases remaining between them. The CDR3 coding sequence is TGCAGCGGCTCACAGGGGGGGCAAGAGACCCAGTACTTC. Amino acid sequence: CSGSQGGQETQYF.

The rearrangement joins TRBV28 to TRBJ2-2; TRBD1 matches 7 bases. The CDR3 length is 16 residues. The germline CDR1 and CDR2 sequences are MDHEN and SYDVKM. Losses at the gene ends were 3 bases for V and 1 base for J; bases not matched to a gene: 5. DNA for the CDR3: TGTGCCAGCAGTTTTCGACAGGGAATGAACACCGGGGAGCTGTTTTTT. Encoded protein: CASSFRQGMNTGELFF.